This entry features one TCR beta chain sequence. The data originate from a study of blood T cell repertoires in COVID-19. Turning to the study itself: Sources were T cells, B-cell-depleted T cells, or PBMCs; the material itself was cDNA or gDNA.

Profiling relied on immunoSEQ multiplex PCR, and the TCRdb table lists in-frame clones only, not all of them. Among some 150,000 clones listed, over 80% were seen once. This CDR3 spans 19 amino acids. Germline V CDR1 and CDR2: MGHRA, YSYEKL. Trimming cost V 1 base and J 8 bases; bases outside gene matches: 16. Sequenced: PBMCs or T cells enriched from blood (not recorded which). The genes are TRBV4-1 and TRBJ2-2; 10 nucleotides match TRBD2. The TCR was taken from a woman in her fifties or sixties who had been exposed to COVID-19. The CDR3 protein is CASSQAPLGSGGPRGELFF. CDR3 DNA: TGCGCCAGCAGCCAAGCACCCCTTGGTAGCGGGGGGCCCCGGGGGGAGCTGTTTTTT.